This entry describes one T cell receptor (beta chain). The V gene's germline CDR1 is SGHNT and CDR2 YYREEE (reference sequence). Losses at the gene ends were 4 bases for V and 5 bases for J; bases not matched to a gene: 5. This CDR3 region has 14 residues. This sample stems from a study of cytomegalovirus exposure and HLA in healthy donors. Repertoires were generated with immunoSEQ multiplex PCR, while TCRdb's copy carries only in-frame clones and drops some. The sample gives 100,000 to 150,000 clones, around 90% of which show up once; approximately 2% is in the top ten. The specimen was PBMCs. The TCR comes from a young woman in good health and CMV-seronegative. The V and J genes are TRBV5-4 and TRBJ2-2, with 7 bases lining up with TRBD2. In DNA form, the CDR3 reads TGTGCCAGCAGCCCTACGGGAGGTACCGGGGAGCTGTTTTTT. It specifies CASSPTGGTGELFF. The full variable domain, rest sourced from reference TRBV5-4 and TRBJ2-2, is ETGVTQSPTHLIKTRGQQVTLRCSSQSGHNTVSWYQQALGQGPQFIFQYYREEENGRGNFPPRFSGLQFPNYSSELNVNALELDDSALYLCASSPTGGTGELFFGEGSRLTVL.